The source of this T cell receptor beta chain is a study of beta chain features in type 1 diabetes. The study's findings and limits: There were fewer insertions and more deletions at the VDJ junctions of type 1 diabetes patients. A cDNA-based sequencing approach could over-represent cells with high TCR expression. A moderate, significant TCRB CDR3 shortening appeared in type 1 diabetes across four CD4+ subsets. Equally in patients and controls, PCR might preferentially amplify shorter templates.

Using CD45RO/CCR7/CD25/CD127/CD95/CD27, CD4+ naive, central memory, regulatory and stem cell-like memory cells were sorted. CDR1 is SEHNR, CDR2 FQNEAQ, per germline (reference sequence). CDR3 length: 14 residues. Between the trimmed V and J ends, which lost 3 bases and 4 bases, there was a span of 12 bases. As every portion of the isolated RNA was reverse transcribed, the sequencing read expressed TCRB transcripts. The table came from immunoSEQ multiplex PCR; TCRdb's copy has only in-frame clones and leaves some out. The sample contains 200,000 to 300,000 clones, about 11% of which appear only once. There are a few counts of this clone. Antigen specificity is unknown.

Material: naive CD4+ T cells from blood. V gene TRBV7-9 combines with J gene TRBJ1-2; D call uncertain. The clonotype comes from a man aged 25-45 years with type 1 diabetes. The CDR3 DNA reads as TGTGCCAGCAGCTTCATCCAACTCGGCTATGGCTACACCTTC. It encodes CASSFIQLGYGYTF.